This TCR beta chain stems from a study of T cell clonotyping in hematopoietic cell transplantation (dated by TCRdb to about 2021). About the full investigation: A total of more than 130 blood samples were collected in the study from a few dozen consecutive transplant recipients and their related donors. Recruitment of patients ran from September 2015 to early 2017, and follow-up continued until late 2020 or until death.

With regard to this clone: This clone's antigen is unknown. Base qualities are not provided; no much larger clone lies one nucleotide away.

TCR beta CDR3 regions were amplified from genomic DNA with the immunoSEQ assay, a bias-controlled multiplex PCR using V- and J-specific primers. A proprietary barcode and Illumina adapter sequences were added to the CDR3 amplicons in a second PCR step. An Illumina MiSeq instrument was used for sequencing of the CDR3 libraries. On the study's bioinformatics: Export and quality control were handled in immunoSEQ Analyzer 3.0, while downstream analyses relied on R Bioconductor and Immunarch. Only productive rearrangements in the normalized downsampled data set went into calculating the repertoire metrics. In the normalized cohort, clonotypes with more than 5 templates were defined as pathologically expanded. The Inverse Simpson Index served as the measure of repertoire diversity. CMV-specificity analyses were carried out on the non-normalized data set to capture all clonotypes. TCRdb obtained this table from immuneACCESS and retained in-frame rearrangements with V and J assigned. These tables miss some clones; where compared with another copy, unresolved V genes account for less than half of the shortfall, and the remainder is unexplained. The V and J calls and clone size are taken from that table; D and trimming were inferred from the DNA. Here the sample has 8,000 to 10,000 clones; approximately 93% occur a single time. Around 5.7% of the sample goes to the ten largest clones.

This specimen's time point label, per the study, means: 100 days after allo-HCT. Blood samples were obtained from recipients approximately 28 days before transplant and at days 30, 100 and 180 after transplant. Nuclei Lysis Solution was used to extract genomic DNA from fresh or cryopreserved unfractionated peripheral blood mononuclear cells. Summary of the overall study and its limitations: Recipient repertoires showed only a small fraction of overlap with donor repertoires, and over 97% appeared de novo at the given depth. Inverse Simpson Index values from donors and from recipients before transplant predicted broader TCR repertoire diversity after transplant. The sample size was limited, and because cells were not sorted, the contributions of CD4 and CD8 repertoires could not be separated. A decrease in recipient TCR diversity was observed after transplant, and a progressive increase in pathologically expanded clonotypes was seen from day 30 to day 180.

The germline V gene sets CDR1 to KGHSH and CDR2 to LQKENI. The CDR3 has 20 amino acids, counting the end cysteine and phenylalanine. Left in the record is the CDR3 DNA by itself, 60 bases read in frame from the first base. V lost 1 base and J lost 5 bases, and the count of bases not matched to a germline gene is 18. The sequence was collected from a male patient aged 50 to 59 who had an allogeneic stem cell transplant from a related donor, so T cells may come from the graft donor. Some clones in this sample may be carry-over from other donors' samples. Here the sequenced sample was PBMCs, taken 100 days after allogeneic stem cell transplant. The chain is made from TRBV18 and TRBJ1-1; 11 bases in the middle match TRBD1. CDR3 protein: CASSPLPLGQGALTLTEAFF. The DNA sequence is TGTGCCAGCTCACCACTACCCCTCGGACAGGGGGCCCTAACGCTGACTGAAGCTTTCTTT.